Detailed here is one TCR beta chain. Study processing details: Reference gene primer amplification in the assay estimated nucleated cell counts. TCRdb's copy holds only in-frame clones and misses some; the assay was immunoSEQ multiplex PCR. D and trimming come from the DNA, and the V and J calls and clone size come from that table. The sample consists of 60,000 to 75,000 clones, around 84% of them appearing once. Trimming cost V 7 bases and J 7 bases; bases outside gene matches: 9. The CDR3 has 13 amino acids. This sample is drawn from a study of blood T cell repertoires in COVID-19. Overall study context: COVID-19 samples, acute and convalescent, were from the United States, Italy and Spain. Nucleic acid was either cDNA or gDNA, and it came from T cells, B-cell-depleted T cells, or PBMCs.

Material for sequencing was peripheral blood. This chain uses TRBV12-3 or TRBV12-4 with TRBJ1-2; the match to TRBD1 covers 7 bases. The sequence was collected from a human donor in a cohort sampled during active COVID-19. The CDR3 DNA reads TGTGCCAGCACCGGGACAGCCTCGGGTGGCTACACCTTC. This gives the protein CASTGTASGGYTF.